The following is a T cell receptor (beta chain) sequence with its context. The data were taken from a study of blood T cell repertoires in COVID-19. Whole-study context: Donors in the United States, Italy and Spain gave samples during acute or convalescent COVID-19. T cells, B-cell-depleted T cells, or PBMCs provided the cDNA or gDNA that served as material.

Original data processing: Estimation of nucleated cell counts relied on the amplification of reference gene primers. Produced via immunoSEQ multiplex PCR; TCRdb's table is partial and in-frame only. V and J calls and clone size are those listed in that table; D and trimming were worked out from the DNA. This table has approximately 200,000 clones, over 75% appearing once. The ends were cut back, 0 bases at V and 5 bases at J, with 11 bases in the middle. Germline assignment: CDR1 SGDLS and CDR2 YYNGEE. The CDR3 spans 14 residues. The sample comprised peripheral blood. The chain links TRBV9 to TRBJ1-2; TRBD1 might be the D (6 bases). The TCR comes from a human donor in a cohort sampled during active COVID-19. CDR3 in DNA: TGTGCCAGCAGCGTAGCGAGGCAGGGGTATGGCTACACCTTC. Its translation: CASSVARQGYGYTF.